What follows are 31 T cell receptor beta chains derived from one specimen sequenced in a study of blood T cell repertoires in COVID-19. The table came from immunoSEQ multiplex PCR; TCRdb's copy has only in-frame clones and leaves some out. The table lists 18,000 or so clones, 81% of them singletons. Sequences were obtained from peripheral blood. The receptors here all came from a man aged 35 to 55 with active or convalescent COVID-19.

This sequence joins TRBV10-3 and TRBJ1-5; D gene ambiguous. The ends were cut back, 2 bases at V and 7 bases at J, with 6 bases in the middle. This CDR3 has 12 residues. CDR1 and CDR2 from the germline V gene are ENHRY and SYGVKD. CDR3 protein: CAISEGDQPQHF. CDR3 sequence (DNA): TGTGCCATCAGTGAGGGAGACCAGCCCCAGCATTTT.

The rearrangement links TRBV7-2 to TRBJ1-3, with D maybe TRBD1 (5 bases). Trimming took 2 bases from V and 4 from J, leaving 12 bases between them. The CDR3 sequence is 15 residues long. Germline CDR1 is SGHTA and CDR2 is FQGNSA. The DNA of the CDR3 is TGTGCCAGCAGCTTATCAGGGCGGTGGGGAAACACCATATATTTT. The encoded protein is CASSLSGRWGNTIYF.

The chain employs TRBV5-1 and TRBJ1-6; D perhaps matches TRBD1 (6 bases). V was pared by 4 bases and J by 3 bases, with 11 bases between. CDR3 size: 15 residues. Germline lookup yields CDR1 SGHRS and CDR2 YFSETQ. The CDR3 nucleotides read TGCGCCAGCAGCGAAGGACAGAACTATAATTCACCCCTCCACTTT. Amino acid sequence: CASSEGQNYNSPLHF.

The chain joins TRBV11-3 to TRBJ2-6, with D uncertain. CDR1 SGHNT and CDR2 YENEEA come from the germline V gene. The CDR3 consists of 18 residues. Trimming took 5 bases from V and 2 from J, leaving 19 bases between them. Here the CDR3 DNA reads TGTGCCAGCAGCCCCCGGGTCTCTTCAGAACCTGGGGCCAACGTCCTGACTTTC. This sequence encodes CASSPRVSSEPGANVLTF.

This chain joins TRBV6-4 and TRBJ2-3; 9 bases align to TRBD2. Germline values: CDR1 MRHNA, CDR2 SNTAGT. J was trimmed by 4 bases and V by 2 bases; bases with no gene match: 1. This CDR3 contains 14 residues. The CDR3 DNA follows: TGTGCCAGCAGTGACGCTAGCGGGGCAGATACGCAGTATTTT. Protein sequence: CASSDASGADTQYF.

The chain couples TRBV30 to TRBJ2-7; D gene unclear. The CDR3 totals 11 residues. The V gene's germline CDR1 is GTSNPN and CDR2 SVGIG (reference sequence). V shed 0 bases and J shed 5 bases, with 5 bases lying between them. DNA for the CDR3: TGTGCCTGGAGTGTACGGGACGAGCAGTACTTC. It translates to CAWSVRDEQYF.

This chain connects TRBV25-1 to TRBJ2-2; TRBD2 matches 11 bases. This CDR3 region has 14 residues. J was trimmed by 2 bases and V by 8 bases; bases with no gene match: 1. Germline lookup yields CDR1 MGHDK and CDR2 SYGVNS. Written as DNA, the CDR3 is TGTGCCAGCCGACTAGCGGGAAACACCGGGGAGCTGTTTTTT. Its protein is CASRLAGNTGELFF.

The chain combines TRBV4-3 with TRBJ2-7, with no clear D. Per the germline V gene, CDR1 is LGHNA and CDR2 is YSLEER. V was cut by 1 base and J by 0 bases, with 13 bases left in between. The CDR3 contains 16 residues. DNA of the CDR3: TGCGCCAGCAGCCAAGCCCACACCGACAACTCCTACGAGCAGTACTTC. This gives the protein CASSQAHTDNSYEQYF.

The chain employs TRBV5-8 and TRBJ1-5, with D unresolved. CDR1 is SGHTS, CDR2 YDEGEE, per germline. CDR3 length equals 14 residues. Between the trimmed V and J ends, which lost 0 bases and 8 bases, there was a span of 12 bases. Here the CDR3 DNA reads TGTGCCAGCAGCTTGGGGAGGAAATCTGAGCCCCAGCATTTT. The encoded protein is CASSLGRKSEPQHF.

This chain connects TRBV7-3 to TRBJ2-1; tentative D call: TRBD1 (5 bases). Trimming pared 4 bases from V and 1 base from J, leaving 8 bases between. Per the germline V gene, CDR1 is SGHTA and CDR2 is FQGTGA. This CDR3 has 14 residues. CDR3 region: CASSSGLSYNEQFF. The CDR3 DNA follows: TGTGCCAGCAGCTCAGGGTTATCCTACAATGAGCAGTTCTTC.

The CDR3, as DNA: TGTGCCAGCAGTGATCCTAACAGGGGGCGCTTGAACGGGGAGCTGTTTTTT. This codes for CASSDPNRGRLNGELFF. The chain carries TRBV25-1 and TRBJ2-2; 9 bases are shared with TRBD1. CDR1 and CDR2 from the germline V gene are MGHDK and SYGVNS. J lost 7 bases, V lost 3 bases, and 12 bases had no gene match. There are 17 residues in the CDR3.

The chain employs TRBV9 and TRBJ2-2; possibly TRBD1 for D (5 bases). The germline gives CDR1 SGDLS, CDR2 YYNGEE. This CDR3 has 15 amino acids. V lost 3 bases, J lost 6 bases, and 15 bases lay in between. The CDR3 spells CASSARQYQAGELFF. CDR3 sequence (DNA): TGTGCCAGCAGCGCCCGACAGTATCAGGCCGGGGAGCTGTTTTTT.

V usage is TRBV7-2 and J usage is TRBJ1-5, with TRBD1 identical over 8 bases. The CDR3 totals 17 residues. With V trimmed by 1 base and J by 5 bases, 10 bases remained unmatched. The germline V gene encodes CDR1 SGHTA and CDR2 FQGNSA. CDR3 bases: TGTGCCAGCAGCTTAGGGGGCTCAGGGGGCCTCTATCAGCCCCAGCATTTT. It encodes CASSLGGSGGLYQPQHF.

V is TRBV7-9 and J is TRBJ2-3; perhaps TRBD1 as D (5 bases). Trimming took off 8 bases at V and 1 base at J, with 16 bases between the two ends. Germline V gene data show CDR1 as SEHNR and CDR2 as FQNEAQ (reference sequence). The CDR3 covers 15 residues. CDR3 region: CASDVPQQGTDTQYF. CDR3 DNA sequence: TGTGCCAGCGACGTCCCCCAACAGGGCACAGATACGCAGTATTTT.

The chain recombines TRBV18 with TRBJ1-1; the D is unclear. The CDR3 spans 13 residues. CDR1 is KGHSH and CDR2 is LQKENI in the germline V gene. V lost 5 bases, J lost 1 base, and 8 bases lay in between. The CDR3 DNA sequence: TGTGCCAGCTCAGAGAACTCGAACACTGAAGCTTTCTTT. Encoded protein: CASSENSNTEAFF.

This rearrangement joins TRBV19 to TRBJ2-2; 9 positions match TRBD1. This CDR3 region has 16 residues. After removal of 6 bases from V and 5 bases from J, the junction contained 10 bases not matched to a gene. CDR1 is LNHDA and CDR2 is SQIVND in the germline V gene (reference sequence). The CDR3 loop is CASSLGTGRVTGELFF. CDR3 coding DNA: TGTGCCAGTAGCCTTGGGACAGGGCGGGTGACCGGGGAGCTGTTTTTT.

In regard to this clone: Different DNA sequences within this sample yield the same CDR3. The chain employs TRBV2 and TRBJ1-1; D is unclear. V dropped 6 bases and J dropped 1 base, with 12 bases sitting between them. Germline lookup yields CDR1 SNHLY and CDR2 FYNNEI. This CDR3 is 14 amino acids long. The CDR3 DNA follows: TGTGCCAGCAGCGCACTTCGGGGGAACACTGAAGCTTTCTTT. Amino acids: CASSALRGNTEAFF.

This chain uses TRBV27 with TRBJ2-1, with a possible D match to TRBD1 (6 bases). Trimming pared 2 bases from V and 8 bases from J, leaving 13 bases between. The CDR3 contains 14 residues. The germline CDR1 and CDR2 sequences are MNHEY and SMNVEV (reference sequence). This chain's CDR3 is CASSLGRGKDEQFF. In DNA, the CDR3 is TGTGCCAGCAGTTTAGGCAGGGGCAAAGATGAGCAGTTCTTC.

The chain links TRBV11-1 to TRBJ2-3, with D unresolved. This CDR3 spans 14 amino acids. From germline, CDR1 is SGHAT and CDR2 FQDESV (reference sequence). V was trimmed by 3 bases and J by 3 bases, leaving 10 bases between them. CDR3 residues: CASSFNPGTDTQYF. The CDR3 DNA reads as TGTGCCAGCAGCTTTAACCCGGGTACAGATACGCAGTATTTT.

On this clone itself: This sample includes further DNA sequences coding for the same CDR3. The J gene is TRBJ2-5, the V gene TRBV7-9, with 7 bases aligning to TRBD2. Germline CDR1 reads SEHNR; CDR2 reads FQNEAQ (reference sequence). The V segment lost 3 bases and the J segment 1 base; nucleotides outside the gene matches: 2. The CDR3 spans 14 residues. CDR3 sequence reads: CASSLGGGQETQYF. The CDR3 coding sequence is TGTGCCAGCAGCTTGGGCGGGGGCCAAGAGACCCAGTACTTC.

This clone was detected only a few times. The chain combines TRBV11-2 with TRBJ1-1, with unresolved D. This CDR3 contains 14 residues. V lost 1 base to trimming and J lost 2 bases, with 8 bases between them. CDR1 and CDR2 from the germline V gene are SGHAT and FQNNGV. The CDR3 protein is CASSLARFNTEAFF. In DNA, the CDR3 is TGTGCCAGCAGCTTAGCGCGGTTTAACACTGAAGCTTTCTTT.

The genes are TRBV6-1 and TRBJ1-1; D unclear. CDR1 and CDR2 (germline): MNHNS, SASEGT. The CDR3 is made up of 13 amino acids. V gave up 2 bases and J gave up 7 bases, with 11 bases separating them. In DNA, the CDR3 is TGTGCCAGCAGTGAAACAGTGGCACTTGAAGCTTTCTTT. Its protein product is CASSETVALEAFF.

The chain carries TRBV5-1 and TRBJ2-5; TRBD2 aligns across 11 bases. The CDR3 is 15 amino acids. J lost 5 bases, V lost 2 bases, and 5 bases had no gene match. Germline values: CDR1 SGHRS, CDR2 YFSETQ. The CDR3 DNA is TGCGCCAGCAGCTTTAGCGGGGGGGCCGTCGAGACCCAGTACTTC. Translation gives CASSFSGGAVETQYF. Full variable domain (remainder filled in from reference TRBV5-1 and TRBJ2-5): KAGVTQTPRYLIKTRGQQVTLSCSPISGHRSVSWYQQTPGQGLQFLFEYFSETQRNKGNFPGRFSGRQFSNSRSEMNVSTLELGDSALYLCASSFSGGAVETQYFGPGTRLLVL.

The chain combines TRBV11-2 with TRBJ1-2, with 12 bases identical to TRBD1. With 4 bases clipped from V and 10 bases from J, the junction kept 16 bases outside the gene matches. CDR1 and CDR2 (germline): SGHAT, FQNNGV. The CDR3 runs 17 residues. The DNA of the CDR3 is TGTGCCAGCAGCTCCACTCCGGGACAGGGGGCGTTTATGGACTACACCTTC. Its protein is CASSSTPGQGAFMDYTF.

The chain has TRBV19 and TRBJ1-1; D unclear. The CDR3 loop spans 14 amino acids. Trimming took off 1 base at V and 4 bases at J, with 10 bases between the two ends. Per germline, CDR1 LNHDA and CDR2 SQIVND (reference sequence). The CDR3 sequence is CASSIGRWSTEAFF. DNA for the CDR3: TGTGCCAGTAGTATAGGACGGTGGAGCACTGAAGCTTTCTTT.

The chain uses TRBV9 and TRBJ2-2; 9 bases agree with TRBD1. V lost 4 bases and J lost 4; bases outside the gene matches: 5. This CDR3 region has 15 residues. Looked up from germline, CDR1 is SGDLS and CDR2 is YYNGEE. The CDR3 loop reads CASSLDRGRTGELFF. The CDR3 DNA follows: TGTGCCAGCAGCCTGGACAGGGGTCGCACCGGGGAGCTGTTTTTT.

The chain recombines TRBV7-2 with TRBJ2-3; perhaps TRBD1 as D (5 bases). V gave up 5 bases and J gave up 3 bases, with 12 bases separating them. Germline values: CDR1 SGHTA, CDR2 FQGNSA. CDR3 length: 14 amino acids. Here the CDR3 DNA reads TGTGCCAGCAGCCTATCCAGGGTTACAGATACGCAGTATTTT. It specifies CASSLSRVTDTQYF.

The gene calls are TRBV29-1 and TRBJ1-1; D may be TRBD1 (6 bases). CDR1 is SQVTM, CDR2 ANQGSEA, per germline. Trimming took off 4 bases at V and 5 bases at J, with 14 bases between the two ends. CDR3 length: 13 residues. CDR3 in amino acids: CSVGPRGATEAFF. The DNA of the CDR3 is TGCAGCGTTGGACCGCGGGGGGCGACTGAAGCTTTCTTT.

The CDR3 region has the DNA TGTGCCAGCAGCTCAGGGTGGACTAATGAAAAACTGTTTTTT. Its translation: CASSSGWTNEKLFF. The V gene is TRBV5-4, the J gene TRBJ1-4, with a possible D match to TRBD1 (5 bases). The CDR3 has 14 amino acids. In germline, CDR1 is SGHNT, CDR2 YYREEE (reference sequence). V lost 3 bases and J lost 2, with 8 bases in between.

V and J are TRBV29-1 and TRBJ2-3; unclear D gene. The ends were cut back, 4 bases at V and 1 base at J, with 6 bases in the middle. Looked up from germline, CDR1 is SQVTM and CDR2 is ANQGSEA. This CDR3 comprises 12 residues. This CDR3 is CSVAVGTDTQYF. The DNA for the CDR3 is TGCAGCGTTGCGGTGGGCACAGATACGCAGTATTTT.

The chain recombines TRBV15 with TRBJ2-7; D unresolved. The CDR3 length is 14 residues. Trimming removed 3 bases from V and 0 bases from J, with 9 bases in between. Germline V lookup: CDR1 LNHNV, CDR2 YYDKDF (reference sequence). The CDR3 sequence is CATSSPGSSYEQYF. The CDR3 bases are TGTGCCACCAGCAGCCCCGGGTCCTCCTACGAGCAGTACTTC.